A single sample is the source of the 30 T cell receptor beta chains below, sequenced in a study of T cells after yellow fever vaccination. TCRdb called the 5' RACE reads again in MiXCR, with one record for every CDR3 protein. Of 120,000 or so distinct CDR3 sequences in the sample, over 12% were seen once. The specimen comprised CD8+ T cells sorted from PBMCs, sampled 5 days after the yellow fever booster vaccination. The receptors shown here come from a man between 18 and 29 years old who received the YFV17D yellow fever vaccine.

The chain employs TRBV21-1 and TRBJ2-1; TRBD1, the table's D call, was not compared with the DNA. TRBV21-1 is termed a pseudogene. This CDR3 contains 17 residues. CDR3 residues: CASSKSWTGEAYNEQFF. In DNA form, the CDR3 reads TGTGCCAGCAGCAAAAGTTGGACAGGGGAAGCCTACAATGAGCAGTTCTTC.

The gene calls are TRBV6-5 and TRBJ2-1, with unresolved D. The CDR3 has 15 residues. Between the trimmed V and J ends, which lost 2 bases and 0 bases, there was a span of 8 bases. The germline CDR1 and CDR2 sequences are MNHEY and SVGAGI. CDR3 region: CASSYGISSYNEQFF. The CDR3 bases are TGTGCCAGCAGTTACGGGATTAGCTCCTACAATGAGCAGTTCTTC.

This clonotype was found a few times. This chain connects TRBV7-8 to TRBJ1-5; D gene ambiguous. V was shortened by 1 base and J by 1 base, with 14 bases between the two germline ends. In germline, CDR1 is SGHVS, CDR2 FQNEAQ. The CDR3 contains 17 residues. CDR3 region: CASSLVGNGRSNQPQHF. In DNA form, the CDR3 reads TGTGCCAGCAGCTTAGTAGGTAACGGAAGAAGCAATCAGCCCCAGCATTTT.

This clonotype was detected only a few times. This sequence joins TRBV4-1 and TRBJ2-1; 9 bases align to TRBD1. Germline-derived CDR1 and CDR2 are MGHRA and YSYEKL. The CDR3 length is 15 residues. Trimming took 4 bases from V and 4 from J; bases not matched to a gene: 5. The CDR3 coding sequence is TGCGCCAGCAGCCCCCGGGACAGGGATTACAATGAGCAGTTCTTC. It translates to CASSPRDRDYNEQFF.

The rearrangement joins TRBV23-1 to TRBJ2-7; D is unresolved. TRBV23-1 carries the ORF label, with uncertain function. V lost 7 bases, J lost 5 bases, and 9 bases lay in between. The CDR3 covers 11 residues. This CDR3 is CASTNRDEQYF. The CDR3, as DNA: TGCGCCAGCACAAATAGGGACGAGCAGTACTTC.

This clonotype showed up just a few times. This chain joins TRBV7-9 and TRBJ1-2; maybe TRBD1 (6 bases). The length of the CDR3 is 15 residues. V shed 2 bases and J shed 4 bases, with 14 bases lying between them. Germline CDR1 SEHNR, CDR2 FQNEAQ (reference sequence). For the CDR3, the DNA is TGTGCCAGCAGCTTAATTACAGGGTTTAGCTATGGCTACACCTTC. Translation: CASSLITGFSYGYTF.

The chain employs TRBV12-3 or TRBV12-4 and TRBJ1-1; D uncertain. The CDR3 has 9 residues. The CDR3 nucleotides are TGTGCGGTCGGCACTGAAGCTTTCTTT. Its protein product is CAVGTEAFF.

The rearrangement joins TRBV7-2 to TRBJ2-5; 13 bases map to TRBD2. Germline V gene lookup returns CDR1 SGHTA and CDR2 FQGNSA. V was pared by 6 bases and J by 2 bases, with 3 bases of the junction left unmatched. The length of the CDR3 is 15 residues. CDR3 amino acids: CASRLAGGLQETQYF. In DNA form, the CDR3 reads TGTGCCAGCAGACTAGCGGGGGGGCTTCAAGAGACCCAGTACTTC.

The chain employs TRBV12-3 or TRBV12-4 and TRBJ1-1; no firm D call. V lost 3 bases, J lost 1 base, and 6 bases lay in between. This CDR3 region has 13 residues. For the CDR3, the DNA is TGTGCCAGCAGTTTCCTAGCGAACACTGAAGCTTTCTTT. It yields the protein CASSFLANTEAFF.

This clonotype was detected a few times. This rearrangement joins TRBV12-3 or TRBV12-4 to TRBJ1-6; D uncertain. The CDR3 runs 12 residues. V lost 7 bases to trimming and J lost 14 bases, with 15 bases between them. The CDR3 loop is CASKDSSMTLHF. CDR3 DNA sequence: TGTGCCAGCAAAGATTCCTCTATGACCCTCCACTTT.

The chain links TRBV5-1 to TRBJ2-5, with TRBD2 matching over 14 bases. CDR3 length equals 15 residues. CDR1 and CDR2 (germline): SGHRS, YFSETQ. Unmatched junction bases numbered 2, after V lost 4 bases and J lost 3 bases. In DNA form, the CDR3 reads TGCGCCAGCAGCAGGGGACTAGCGGGGGAAGAGACCCAGTACTTC. Encoded protein: CASSRGLAGEETQYF. Looking up the rest from reference TRBV5-1 and TRBJ2-5 gives the full variable domain: KAGVTQTPRYLIKTRGQQVTLSCSPISGHRSVSWYQQTPGQGLQFLFEYFSETQRNKGNFPGRFSGRQFSNSRSEMNVSTLELGDSALYLCASSRGLAGEETQYFGPGTRLLVL.

The chain couples TRBV15 to TRBJ2-3, with unresolved D. CDR3 length: 14 residues. Trimming pared 2 bases from V and 2 bases from J, leaving 8 bases between. Germline assignment: CDR1 LNHNV and CDR2 YYDKDF (reference sequence). The CDR3 sequence is CATSRPVPTDTQYF. CDR3 nucleotide sequence: TGTGCCACCAGCAGACCCGTCCCCACAGATACGCAGTATTTT.

CDR3 residues: CASSLSDRGGSTGELFF. The CDR3 nucleotides are TGTGCCAGCAGCCTGTCGGACAGGGGCGGTTCAACCGGGGAGCTGTTTTTT. This chain joins TRBV4-2 and TRBJ2-2, with 9 bases fitting TRBD1. V lost 4 bases, J lost 5 bases, and 11 bases stayed unmatched. Germline CDR1 is LGHNA and CDR2 is YNFKEQ. The CDR3 loop spans 17 amino acids.

The rearrangement uses TRBV7-3 and TRBJ2-1; 10 positions agree with TRBD2. Germline CDR1 reads SGHTA; CDR2 reads FQGTGA. The CDR3 contains 16 residues. V shed 5 bases and J 2 bases; nucleotides not matched to a gene: 6. CDR3 residues: CASSPLSGGTYNEQFF. CDR3 bases: TGTGCCAGCAGCCCCCTTAGCGGGGGGACCTACAATGAGCAGTTCTTC.

This clonotype was detected a few times. V and J are TRBV7-9 and TRBJ1-4, with 12 bases aligning to TRBD1. The CDR3 spans 17 residues. V trimming: 5 bases; J trimming: 3 bases; junction bases outside the gene matches: 7. Germline lookup yields CDR1 SEHNR and CDR2 FQNEAQ (reference sequence). The CDR3 reads CASSTGTGGRANEKLFF. DNA of the CDR3: TGTGCCAGCAGCACCGGGACAGGGGGCAGGGCTAATGAAAAACTGTTTTTT. Drawing the rest from reference TRBV7-9 and TRBJ1-4, the complete variable domain is DTGVSQNPRHKITKRGQNVTFRCDPISEHNRLYWYRQTLGQGPEFLTYFQNEAQLEKSRLLSDRFSAERPKGSFSTLEIQRTEQGDSAMYLCASSTGTGGRANEKLFFGSGTQLSVL.

This clonotype has only a few counts. This chain uses TRBV27 with TRBJ2-2; TRBD2 agrees at 8 bases. The germline CDR1 and CDR2 sequences are MNHEY and SMNVEV (reference sequence). The ends lost 6 bases at V and 2 bases at J; junction bases unmatched: 8. There are 16 residues in the CDR3. For the CDR3, the DNA is TGTGCCAGCAGCCGAAGAGGACTAGCCAACACCGGGGAGCTGTTTTTT. It specifies CASSRRGLANTGELFF.

This clonotype appeared a few times. The junction departs from germline at one end; a sequencing error may be responsible. The chain uses TRBV7-7 and TRBJ2-5, with 9 bases identical to TRBD2. The germline V gene has CDR1 SSHAT and CDR2 FNYEAQ (reference sequence). This CDR3 comprises 15 residues. The CDR3 region is CASSLSGSLQETQYF. The DNA of the CDR3 is TGTGCTAGCAGCCTTAGCGGGAGCCTCCAAGAGACCCAGTACTTC.

The chain recombines TRBV12-3 or TRBV12-4 with TRBJ1-4; TRBD1 is a possible D gene (5 bases). This CDR3 spans 15 amino acids. Trimming took 2 bases from V and 6 from J, leaving 13 bases between them. The CDR3 coding sequence is TGTGCCAGCAGTTTAATGCAGGGTTTAGATGAAAAACTGTTTTTT. Its translation is CASSLMQGLDEKLFF.

This clonotype has a handful of counts. The chain employs TRBV2 and TRBJ2-6, with 9 bases fitting TRBD1. After removal of 11 bases from V and 3 bases from J, the junction contained 11 bases not matched to a gene. Germline V CDR1 and CDR2: SNHLY, FYNNEI. The CDR3 contains 16 residues. The CDR3 reads CAVFGTGLYGANVLTF. CDR3 DNA sequence: TGTGCCGTCTTTGGGACAGGGCTTTATGGGGCCAACGTCCTGACTTTC.

This clonotype was detected a few times. The chain joins TRBV4-1 to TRBJ1-6; D gene ambiguous. Germline lookup yields CDR1 MGHRA and CDR2 YSYEKL. The CDR3 sequence is 18 residues long. Trimming removed 2 bases from V and 7 bases from J, with 21 bases in between. CDR3 in DNA: TGCGCCAGCAGCCAAATTGCCTACGGGAAAGGGATCAATTCACCCCTCCACTTT. Amino acids: CASSQIAYGKGINSPLHF.

This chain uses TRBV2 with TRBJ2-3; D may correspond to TRBD1 or TRBD2 (5 bases each). The CDR3 is 15 amino acids. Trimming removed 5 bases from V and 5 bases from J, with 17 bases in between. Germline V gene lookup returns CDR1 SNHLY and CDR2 FYNNEI. CDR3 region: CASSKGPKRGDTQYF. The CDR3 DNA sequence: TGTGCCAGCAGTAAGGGACCGAAAAGAGGAGATACGCAGTATTTT.

The chain has TRBV4-1 and TRBJ2-5; 7 nucleotides agree with TRBD2. Germline CDR1 and CDR2: MGHRA and YSYEKL. The CDR3 consists of 14 residues. Unmatched junction bases numbered 4, after V lost 1 base and J lost 5 bases. CDR3 in DNA: TGCGCCAGCAGCCAAGGGGGGGGAGATGAGACCCAGTACTTC. Protein: CASSQGGGDETQYF.

This chain links TRBV2 with TRBJ2-1, with TRBD1 as a possible D gene (6 bases). V was pared by 7 bases and J by 7 bases, with 14 bases between. Germline CDR1 SNHLY, CDR2 FYNNEI. The CDR3 covers 13 residues. CDR3 DNA: TGTGCCAGCATACGAGCCCAGGGGAATGAGCAGTTCTTC. Translation gives CASIRAQGNEQFF.

This clonotype was recorded a few times. The chain is built from TRBV12-3 or TRBV12-4 and TRBJ1-1, with unresolved D. This CDR3 has 15 residues. V was trimmed by 3 bases and J by 0 bases, leaving 11 bases between them. CDR3 in DNA: TGTGCCAGCAGTTTGTCGCCTCTGATGAACACTGAAGCTTTCTTT. Protein sequence: CASSLSPLMNTEAFF.

This clonotype was counted a few times. This chain joins TRBV28 and TRBJ1-2; TRBD1 agrees at 9 bases. The CDR3 runs to 15 residues. J was trimmed by 3 bases and V by 4 bases; bases with no gene match: 6. Germline V gene data show CDR1 as MDHEN and CDR2 as SYDVKM. CDR3 nucleotide sequence: TGTGCCAGCAGTTGGACAGGGGTAGAGGACTATGGCTACACCTTC. This translates into CASSWTGVEDYGYTF.

The rearrangement uses TRBV7-9 and TRBJ2-4; 7 bases map to TRBD2. Trimming removed 8 bases from V and 0 bases from J; junction bases left unmatched: 1. Germline loops: CDR1 SEHNR, CDR2 FQNEAQ (reference sequence). This CDR3 spans 13 amino acids. Here the CDR3 reads CASGRGAKNIQYF. DNA of the CDR3: TGTGCCAGCGGGAGGGGAGCCAAAAACATTCAGTACTTC.

This clonotype showed up just a few times. The chain has TRBV7-9 and TRBJ2-5; the D is unclear. V gave up 5 bases and J gave up 6 bases, with 7 bases separating them. This CDR3 spans 11 amino acids. Per germline, CDR1 SEHNR and CDR2 FQNEAQ (reference sequence). CDR3 residues: CASSVDQTQYF. CDR3 in DNA: TGTGCCAGCAGCGTGGACCAGACCCAGTACTTC. The full variable domain, its missing parts supplied by reference TRBV7-9 and TRBJ2-5, is DTGVSQNPRHKITKRGQNVTFRCDPISEHNRLYWYRQTLGQGPEFLTYFQNEAQLEKSRLLSDRFSAERPKGSFSTLEIQRTEQGDSAMYLCASSVDQTQYFGPGTRLLVL.

The V call is TRBV7-2, the J call TRBJ2-5; 7 bases match TRBD2. Germline CDR1 is SGHTA and CDR2 is FQGNSA. V lost 0 bases and J lost 5; bases outside the gene matches: 6. The CDR3 totals 15 residues. The CDR3 here is CASSLAGGIRETQYF. CDR3 bases: TGTGCCAGCAGCTTAGCGGGGGGGATCCGGGAGACCCAGTACTTC. Drawing the rest from reference TRBV7-2 and TRBJ2-5, the complete variable domain is GAGVSQSPSNKVTEKGKDVELRCDPISGHTALYWYRQSLGQGLEFLIYFQGNSAPDKSGLPSDRFSAERTGGSVSTLTIQRTQQEDSAVYLCASSLAGGIRETQYFGPGTRLLVL.

This clonotype has at least ten counts. The chain links TRBV12-3 or TRBV12-4 to TRBJ2-1; TRBD2 matches 7 bases. Germline trimming cut 6 bases from V and 3 bases from J; bases unmatched to any gene: 14. This CDR3 contains 17 residues. The CDR3 nucleotides read TGTGCCAGCAGCGGAGCCGGCAGGGCTAGCGGCTACAATGAGCAGTTCTTC. Amino acids: CASSGAGRASGYNEQFF.

The chain combines TRBV5-1 with TRBJ2-3; no clear D gene. The CDR3 consists of 14 residues. With 3 bases removed from V and 2 bases from J, the gap between germline ends came to 10 bases. Germline V gene lookup returns CDR1 SGHRS and CDR2 YFSETQ. The DNA of the CDR3 is TGCGCCAGCAGCTATCAGACATACACAGATACGCAGTATTTT. As protein: CASSYQTYTDTQYF. Looking up the rest from reference TRBV5-1 and TRBJ2-3 gives the full variable domain: KAGVTQTPRYLIKTRGQQVTLSCSPISGHRSVSWYQQTPGQGLQFLFEYFSETQRNKGNFPGRFSGRQFSNSRSEMNVSTLELGDSALYLCASSYQTYTDTQYFGPGTRLTVL.